Below are 27 T cell receptor beta chains sequenced from a single sample in a study of blood T cell repertoires in COVID-19. Using immunoSEQ multiplex PCR, the repertoire was profiled, and TCRdb retains in-frame clones only, with some absent. The repertoire holds over 200,000 clones, with under 85% as singletons. The specimen sequenced was peripheral blood. Source of these receptors: a woman of 80 years or more with COVID-19, enrolled during active disease.

The table lists this clone with a count of one. The chain uses TRBV28 and TRBJ1-2; D is ambiguous. Germline V CDR1 and CDR2: MDHEN, SYDVKM. The CDR3 runs to 13 residues. V was clipped by 6 bases and J by 7 bases, with 15 bases between them. The CDR3 loop reads CASRTGRPSGYTF. The CDR3 DNA reads as TGTGCCAGCAGGACCGGGAGGCCTAGTGGCTACACCTTC.

V is TRBV19 and J is TRBJ1-2; the D is unclear. Germline V gene sequence: CDR1 LNHDA, CDR2 SQIVND (reference sequence). The CDR3 sequence is 13 residues long. Trimming shortened V by 3 bases and J by 6 bases, and 11 bases separated the two germline ends. The CDR3 spells CASSMEGRNGYTF. For the CDR3, the DNA is TGTGCCAGTAGTATGGAGGGTAGGAATGGCTACACCTTC.

The CDR3 coding sequence is TGTGCCAGCAGTGAAATAGGCAGGAGGGTATATTTT. The encoded protein is CASSEIGRRVYF. The chain joins TRBV6-1 to TRBJ1-3; D uncertain. V was shortened by 2 bases and J by 14 bases, with 13 bases between the two germline ends. Germline V gene sequence: CDR1 MNHNS, CDR2 SASEGT. The CDR3 is made up of 12 amino acids.

This clone was picked up one time. The V call is TRBV19, the J call TRBJ2-5; 7 bases fit TRBD2. Germline V gives CDR1 LNHDA, CDR2 SQIVND (reference sequence). The junction had 10 bases not matched to a gene; V was cut back by 11 bases and J by 4 bases. The CDR3 is 13 residues long. CDR3 loop: CASAGSAVETQYF. The CDR3 DNA follows: TGTGCCTCAGCGGGAAGCGCCGTAGAGACCCAGTACTTC.

This clone was detected a few times. In DNA, the CDR3 is TGTGCCAGCAGTGGACTAACCTACGAGCAGTACTTC. This sequence encodes CASSGLTYEQYF. This sequence joins TRBV2 and TRBJ2-7, with D possibly TRBD2 on 5 matching bases. Germline V gene data show CDR1 as SNHLY and CDR2 as FYNNEI. Trimming cost V 4 bases and J 2 bases, with 6 bases left between them. The CDR3 runs to 12 residues.

V gene TRBV6-5 combines with J gene TRBJ1-5; 9 bases are a match to TRBD1. The ends lost 6 bases at V and 11 bases at J; junction bases unmatched: 14. The CDR3 consists of 15 residues. Germline V gene lookup returns CDR1 MNHEY and CDR2 SVGAGI. CDR3 sequence reads: CASRSFGTGTRAQHF. Written as DNA, the CDR3 is TGTGCCAGCAGGAGCTTCGGGACAGGGACTCGGGCCCAGCATTTT.

The chain is built from TRBV9 and TRBJ1-5; possibly TRBD1 for D (5 bases). V lost 3 bases and J lost 9, with 16 bases in between. Germline V gene data show CDR1 as SGDLS and CDR2 as YYNGEE. The CDR3 runs to 14 residues. CDR3 coding DNA: TGTGCCAGCAGCGCAGAAGACAGTCCCCGGCCCCAGCATTTT. This translates into CASSAEDSPRPQHF.

The CDR3 sequence is CASSLVLDNEQFF. In DNA, the CDR3 is TGTGCCAGCAGCTTGGTCCTAGACAATGAGCAGTTCTTC. J is TRBJ2-1 and V is TRBV5-4; D unresolved. The germline V and J ends were trimmed by 0 bases and 5 bases, with 6 bases remaining between them. Germline V gene sequence: CDR1 SGHNT, CDR2 YYREEE (reference sequence). CDR3 length equals 13 residues. The full variable domain, its missing parts supplied by reference TRBV5-4 and TRBJ2-1, is ETGVTQSPTHLIKTRGQQVTLRCSSQSGHNTVSWYQQALGQGPQFIFQYYREEENGRGNFPPRFSGLQFPNYSSELNVNALELDDSALYLCASSLVLDNEQFFGPGTRLTVL.

This sequence joins TRBV2 and TRBJ2-7; TRBD1 aligns across 9 bases. This CDR3 is 14 amino acids long. V was clipped by 10 bases and J by 3 bases; unmatched bases: 10. The germline V gene has CDR1 SNHLY and CDR2 FYNNEI. The CDR3 DNA follows: TGTGCCATCCGACTCGCGGGACAGGGCTACGAGCAGTACTTC. As protein: CAIRLAGQGYEQYF.

A word on this clone: In the same sample, other DNA sequences code for this CDR3. The rearrangement joins TRBV6-1 to TRBJ1-5; TRBD1 is a possible D gene (5 bases). Trimming pared 2 bases from V and 6 bases from J, leaving 8 bases between. This CDR3 has 13 residues. The germline V gene encodes CDR1 MNHNS and CDR2 SASEGT. CDR3 loop: CASSEQGGQPQHF. The CDR3 DNA reads TGTGCCAGCAGTGAACAGGGAGGTCAGCCCCAGCATTTT.

This clone was observed a few times. J is TRBJ2-5 and V is TRBV5-1, with 8 nucleotides matching TRBD1. V lost 0 bases and J lost 3; bases outside the gene matches: 1. This CDR3 is built from 14 residues. Germline assignment: CDR1 SGHRS and CDR2 YFSETQ. The chain's CDR3 is CASSLAGGEETQYF. DNA of the CDR3: TGCGCCAGCAGCTTGGCAGGGGGCGAAGAGACCCAGTACTTC.

This clone was counted a few times. This sequence joins TRBV29-1 and TRBJ1-2, with D possibly matching TRBD1 (6 bases). Trimming took 1 base from V and 12 from J, leaving 15 bases between them. This CDR3 region has 12 residues. Germline CDR1 and CDR2: SQVTM and ANQGSEA. CDR3 loop: CSVEGTASVDTF. CDR3 DNA sequence: TGCAGCGTTGAAGGGACAGCCTCGGTCGACACCTTC.

In regard to this clone: The same CDR3 arises from other DNA sequences in this sample as well. The CDR3 DNA sequence: TGCGCCAGCAGCTCGGGACAGGGCACAGATACGCAGTATTTT. Translated: CASSSGQGTDTQYF. The chain is built from TRBV5-1 and TRBJ2-3, with 8 bases lining up with TRBD1. Unmatched junction bases numbered 1, after V lost 3 bases and J lost 1 base. CDR3 length: 14 residues. CDR1 and CDR2 from the germline V gene are SGHRS and YFSETQ.

The chain is built from TRBV12-3 or TRBV12-4 and TRBJ1-2; D unclear. Trimming took 2 bases from V and 6 from J, leaving 7 bases between them. The CDR3 is 12 residues long. The CDR3 protein is CASSLLADGYTF. The CDR3 bases are TGTGCCAGCAGTTTACTAGCGGATGGCTACACCTTC.

The J gene is TRBJ1-6, the V gene TRBV28; 9 bases agree with TRBD1. The germline gives CDR1 MDHEN, CDR2 SYDVKM. The ends lost 4 bases at V and 4 bases at J; junction bases unmatched: 5. This CDR3 region has 16 residues. CDR3 DNA sequence: TGTGCCAGCAGTTCCGACGGGACAGGGTATAATTCACCCCTCCACTTT. Translated, it gives CASSSDGTGYNSPLHF.

In this sample, this clone turned up once. The chain couples TRBV5-5 to TRBJ2-3; D remains ambiguous. CDR1 is SGHKS and CDR2 is YYEKEE in the germline V gene (reference sequence). This CDR3 has 13 residues. The V gene lost 0 bases and the J gene lost 1 base, with 3 bases spanning the gap. The CDR3 bases are TGTGCCAGCAGCTTGGTCGGCACAGATACGCAGTATTTT. Amino acids: CASSLVGTDTQYF.

The chain carries TRBV24-1 and TRBJ1-2; D possibly corresponds to TRBD1 (6 bases). The CDR3 totals 13 residues. V lost 6 bases and J 4 bases, leaving 11 bases between the germline ends. CDR1 and CDR2 (germline): KGHDR, SFDVKD. DNA of the CDR3: TGTGCCACCAGTCTCAGAGGGGGCTATGGCTACACCTTC. Translation gives CATSLRGGYGYTF.

The table lists this clone with a count of one. The chain employs TRBV11-2 and TRBJ1-6; 7 nucleotides line up with TRBD1. The CDR3 has 15 amino acids. CDR1 and CDR2 from the germline V gene are SGHAT and FQNNGV. Trimming removed 2 bases from V and 10 bases from J; junction bases left unmatched: 8. DNA for the CDR3: TGTGCCAGCAGCTTAATTAGGGGGCGAGCCTCACCCCTCCACTTT. It encodes CASSLIRGRASPLHF. The complete variable domain, with remaining parts taken from reference TRBV11-2 and TRBJ1-6, reads EAGVAQSPRYKIIEKRQSVAFWCNPISGHATLYWYQQILGQGPKLLIQFQNNGVVDDSQLPKDRFSAERLKGVDSTLKIQPAKLEDSAVYLCASSLIRGRASPLHFGNGTRLTVT.

V usage is TRBV5-1 and J usage is TRBJ2-5; possible D gene TRBD1, 6 bases. Germline loops: CDR1 SGHRS, CDR2 YFSETQ. V was cut by 7 bases and J by 5 bases, with 18 bases left in between. This CDR3 has 14 amino acids. The CDR3 DNA reads as TGCGCCAGCGGACCTCAGGGGAACGGGGAGACCCAGTACTTC. This codes for CASGPQGNGETQYF. The full variable domain, its missing parts supplied by reference TRBV5-1 and TRBJ2-5, is KAGVTQTPRYLIKTRGQQVTLSCSPISGHRSVSWYQQTPGQGLQFLFEYFSETQRNKGNFPGRFSGRQFSNSRSEMNVSTLELGDSALYLCASGPQGNGETQYFGPGTRLLVL.

The rearrangement joins TRBV3-1 (or the pseudogene TRBV3-2) to TRBJ1-1; D uncertain. CDR3 length equals 15 residues. V lost 1 base and J 13 bases, leaving 22 bases between the germline ends. CDR1 is LGHDT, CDR2 YNNKEL, per germline (reference sequence). The CDR3 region has the DNA TGTGCCAGCAGCCAAGTAGGTCGCAGAGCGAATTCGCTTTTCTTT. This gives the protein CASSQVGRRANSLFF.

The chain has TRBV7-9 and TRBJ1-2; TRBD1 matches at 9 bases. The CDR3 spans 12 residues. Germline V CDR1 and CDR2: SEHNR, FQNEAQ (reference sequence). CDR3: CVGTGLGYGYTF. The CDR3 DNA reads as TGTGTCGGGACAGGGCTGGGCTATGGCTACACCTTC.

This chain uses TRBV20-1 with TRBJ2-7; 11 nucleotides agree with TRBD2. This CDR3 is 14 amino acids long. The ends lost 3 bases at V and 5 bases at J; junction bases unmatched: 6. Germline lookup yields CDR1 DFQATT and CDR2 SNEGSKA (reference sequence). CDR3 sequence (DNA): TGCAGTGCTAGTTCAACTAGCGGGAGTAACGAGCAGTACTTC. Amino acid sequence: CSASSTSGSNEQYF.

V is TRBV25-1 and J is TRBJ2-3; 8 nucleotides align to TRBD1. J lost 2 bases, V lost 3 bases, and 7 bases had no gene match. The CDR3 is made up of 16 amino acids. The germline CDR1 and CDR2 sequences are MGHDK and SYGVNS. DNA of the CDR3: TGTGCCAGCAGTGACCTCAGGGGGCGGCTCACAGATACGCAGTATTTT. It is translated as CASSDLRGRLTDTQYF. The complete variable domain, with remaining parts taken from reference TRBV25-1 and TRBJ2-3, reads EADIYQTPRYLVIGTGKKITLECSQTMGHDKMYWYQQDPGMELHLIHYSYGVNSTEKGDLSSESTVSRIRTEHFPLTLESARPSHTSQYLCASSDLRGRLTDTQYFGPGTRLTVL.

This clone was detected only once. The chain carries TRBV7-9 and TRBJ2-3, with D perhaps TRBD1 (5 bases). This CDR3 spans 14 amino acids. The V end was cut by 3 bases, the J end by 6 bases, with 13 bases between. Germline lookup yields CDR1 SEHNR and CDR2 FQNEAQ (reference sequence). CDR3 region: CASSFRQGVDTQYF. CDR3 nucleotides: TGTGCCAGCAGCTTTCGGCAAGGGGTGGATACGCAGTATTTT.

This rearrangement joins TRBV15 to TRBJ1-5; D ambiguous. The CDR3 spans 15 residues. The V and J ends lost 2 bases and 2 bases respectively, with 10 bases between them. Germline V CDR1 and CDR2: LNHNV, YYDKDF (reference sequence). CDR3 DNA sequence: TGTGCCACCAGCAGAACTAGGGAGGGCAATCAGCCCCAGCATTTT. Protein: CATSRTREGNQPQHF.

The chain links TRBV5-1 to TRBJ2-7, with 7 bases that match TRBD1. After removal of 4 bases from V and 6 bases from J, the junction contained 7 bases not matched to a gene. Germline CDR1 SGHRS, CDR2 YFSETQ. There are 13 residues in the CDR3. The CDR3 nucleotides read TGCGCCAGCAGCACCGGACAGGTGGGCGAGCAGTACTTC. The encoded protein is CASSTGQVGEQYF.

The V and J genes are TRBV5-1 and TRBJ1-2, with a possible D match to TRBD1 (6 bases). V dropped 0 bases and J dropped 5 bases, with 14 bases sitting between them. Germline V gives CDR1 SGHRS, CDR2 YFSETQ. The CDR3 is 15 residues long. CDR3 DNA sequence: TGCGCCAGCAGCTTGGGGTTCGGACAGACGTATGGCTACACCTTC. It codes for CASSLGFGQTYGYTF. Full variable domain (remainder filled in from reference TRBV5-1 and TRBJ1-2): KAGVTQTPRYLIKTRGQQVTLSCSPISGHRSVSWYQQTPGQGLQFLFEYFSETQRNKGNFPGRFSGRQFSNSRSEMNVSTLELGDSALYLCASSLGFGQTYGYTFGSGTRLTVV.